Detailed here is one TCR beta chain. In this sample, this clone turned up once. The specificity of this receptor is unknown. It has no much larger one-base neighbor in the sample; base qualities were not kept. This sample was included in a study of cytomegalovirus exposure and HLA in healthy donors (dated by TCRdb to 2017 to 2019). At the level of the whole study: The 650 to 800 repertoires of the first cohort and the 120 validation repertoires were produced on the same platform, according to a later analysis. The study aimed to test whether cataloging public T cell receptors could reveal signatures of past pathogen exposure. In addition to the first cohort of hundreds of subjects, a separate validation cohort of approximately 130 different subjects was used. To predict cytomegalovirus infection status, the study combined high-throughput TCR immunosequencing, statistical association of individual TCRs with disease status, and machine learning.

To prepare the library, the immunoSEQ multiplex PCR assay was applied. The paper's processing steps were these. A statistical classification framework was built to diagnose cytomegalovirus status from the catalog of TCR beta chain sequences. The table was pulled from immuneACCESS by TCRdb, which kept in-frame rearrangements only. Such tables lose some clones; where checked, under half of the loss comes from unresolved V genes, and the rest has no known cause. The V and J calls and clone size come from that table; D and trimming were worked out from the DNA. The sample table contains 65,000 to 80,000 clones; only one count was recorded for roughly 94% of them. Less than 2% of the sample lies in the top ten. Looking up the germline V gene yields CDR1 SGHRS and CDR2 YFSETQ. V trim: 2 bases; J trim: 3 bases; unmatched bases: 2. Including cysteine and phenylalanine, the CDR3 has 14 amino acids. This entry keeps only the CDR3 DNA: 42 bases, framed from base 1.

Separate from the roughly 700-subject first cohort, the validation cohort of roughly 130 subjects was the group to which the donors belonged. What the work shows at the level of the full study, not this receptor alone: A later analysis found that TCRs clustered in the first cohort also tended to co-occur in the roughly 120 validation repertoires, with approximately 93% of cluster scores above 0. It was suggested by the authors that the approach could potentially be generalized to other disease states and immunological phenotypes. The classifier was reported to diagnose cytomegalovirus status with high specificity and sensitivity in both the original and validation cohorts. The study listed 164 TCR beta chains as associated with cytomegalovirus. All 120 or so repertoires were used to score co-occurrence in the validation cohort in a later analysis, because that analysis had no HLA typing for the cohort. In vitro tests confirmed that a few of the cytomegalovirus-associated TCR beta chains recognize cytomegalovirus antigens. Most TCR sequences were seen in very few donors, while some public TCRs were found in many individuals.

The source material was PBMCs. This receptor chain uses TRBV5-1 and TRBJ2-1; the central 7 bases match TRBD2. The source of this sequence is a woman aged 18 to 35 in good health and CMV-seropositive. The nucleotide sequence is given as TGCGCCAGCAGCTTAAGCGGGAACTACAATGAGCAGTTCTTC. Its protein is CASSLSGNYNEQFF.